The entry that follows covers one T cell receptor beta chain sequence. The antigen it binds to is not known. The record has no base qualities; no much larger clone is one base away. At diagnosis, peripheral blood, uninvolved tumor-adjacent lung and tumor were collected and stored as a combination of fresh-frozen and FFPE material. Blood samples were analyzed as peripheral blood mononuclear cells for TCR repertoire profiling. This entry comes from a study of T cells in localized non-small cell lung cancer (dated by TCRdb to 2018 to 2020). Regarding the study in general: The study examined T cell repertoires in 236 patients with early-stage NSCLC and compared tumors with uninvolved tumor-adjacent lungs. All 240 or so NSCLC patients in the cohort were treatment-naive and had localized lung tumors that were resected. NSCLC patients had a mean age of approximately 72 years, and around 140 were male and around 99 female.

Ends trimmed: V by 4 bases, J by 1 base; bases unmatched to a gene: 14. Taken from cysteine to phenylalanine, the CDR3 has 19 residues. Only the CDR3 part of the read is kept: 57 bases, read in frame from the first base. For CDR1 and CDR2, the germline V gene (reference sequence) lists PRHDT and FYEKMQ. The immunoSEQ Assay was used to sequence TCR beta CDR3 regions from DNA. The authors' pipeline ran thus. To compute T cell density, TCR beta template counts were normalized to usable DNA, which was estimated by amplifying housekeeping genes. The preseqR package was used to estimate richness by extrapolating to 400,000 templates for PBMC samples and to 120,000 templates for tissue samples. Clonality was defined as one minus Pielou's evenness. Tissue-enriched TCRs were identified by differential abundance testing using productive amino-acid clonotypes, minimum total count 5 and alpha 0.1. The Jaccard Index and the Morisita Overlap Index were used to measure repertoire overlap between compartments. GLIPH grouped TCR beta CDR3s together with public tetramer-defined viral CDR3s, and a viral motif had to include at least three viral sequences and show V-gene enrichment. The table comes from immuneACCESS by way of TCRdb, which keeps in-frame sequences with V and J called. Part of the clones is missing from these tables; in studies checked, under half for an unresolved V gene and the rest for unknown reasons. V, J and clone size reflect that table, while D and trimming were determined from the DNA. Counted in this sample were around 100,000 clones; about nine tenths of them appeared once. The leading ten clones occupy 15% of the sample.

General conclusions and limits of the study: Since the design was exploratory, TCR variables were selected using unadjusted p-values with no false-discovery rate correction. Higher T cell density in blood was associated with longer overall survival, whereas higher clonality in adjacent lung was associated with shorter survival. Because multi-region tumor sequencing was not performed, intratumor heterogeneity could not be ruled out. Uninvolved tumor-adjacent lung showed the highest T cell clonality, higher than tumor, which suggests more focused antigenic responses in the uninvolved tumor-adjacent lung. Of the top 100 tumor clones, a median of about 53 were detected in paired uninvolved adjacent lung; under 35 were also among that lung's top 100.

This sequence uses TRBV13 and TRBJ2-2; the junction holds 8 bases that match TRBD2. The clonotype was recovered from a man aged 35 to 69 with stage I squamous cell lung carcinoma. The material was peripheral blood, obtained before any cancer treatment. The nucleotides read TGTGCCAGCAGCTCCTCCCCTCTAACTAGCGGAAGGAACACCGGGGAGCTGTTTTTT. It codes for CASSSSPLTSGRNTGELFF.